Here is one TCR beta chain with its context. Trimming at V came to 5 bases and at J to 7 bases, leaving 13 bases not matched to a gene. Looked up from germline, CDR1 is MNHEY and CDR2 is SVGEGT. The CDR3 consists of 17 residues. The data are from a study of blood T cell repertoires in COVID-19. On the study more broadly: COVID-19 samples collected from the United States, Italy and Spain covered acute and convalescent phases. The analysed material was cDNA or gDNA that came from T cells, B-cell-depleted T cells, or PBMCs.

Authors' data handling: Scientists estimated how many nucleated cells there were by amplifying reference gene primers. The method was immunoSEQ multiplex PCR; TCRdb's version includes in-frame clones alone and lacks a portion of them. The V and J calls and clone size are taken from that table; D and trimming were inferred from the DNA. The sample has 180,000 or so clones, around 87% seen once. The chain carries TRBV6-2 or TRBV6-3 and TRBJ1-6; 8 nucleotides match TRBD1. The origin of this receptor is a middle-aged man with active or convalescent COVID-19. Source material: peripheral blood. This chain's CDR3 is CASSPDRAGTGNSPLHF. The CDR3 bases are TGTGCCAGCAGTCCGGACAGGGCAGGCACGGGGAATTCACCCCTCCACTTT.